The source of this T cell receptor beta chain is a study of T cell responses to AZD1222 COVID-19 vaccine. The study, taken as a whole, reports: Females outnumbered males among donors, who were mostly white British; clonal diversity was possibly underestimated.

Combined were second doses at about 4 or about 12 weeks. Some clones are missing from TCRdb's copy, which holds only in-frame ones; the method was immunoSEQ multiplex PCR. The table shows 90,000 to 150,000 clones, with about nine tenths occurring only once. Germline CDR1 LNHDA, CDR2 SQIVND (reference sequence). V lost 4 bases and J lost 3; bases outside the gene matches: 2. CDR3 length: 13 residues. To note about this clone: As yet, its antigen is unknown.

The rearrangement joins TRBV19 to TRBJ1-1; 7 bases line up with TRBD1. This specimen was peripheral blood, taken 28 days after the second AZD1222 dose. This TCR was sampled from an adult who received the AZD1222 COVID-19 vaccine. CDR3 loop: CASSTTGDTEAFF. CDR3 in DNA: TGTGCCAGTAGTACAACAGGGGACACTGAAGCTTTCTTT.